The entry below gives a single T cell receptor beta chain sequence along with its context. Its binding antigen is unknown. No clone much larger than this one lies a single base away; base qualities are absent. The source of the sample is a study of shared clonotypes between healthy human individuals (dated by TCRdb to about 2020). For the wider study: A few men and two women, aged 18 to 49 years, made up the cohort. For each donor, CD4 naive and CD4 memory were each given three plates, CD8 naive was given two plates, and CD8 memory was given one plate. The study deeply sequenced blood TCR repertoires of five healthy adults to estimate repertoire size and the extent of clonotype sharing between individuals. To increase sequencing depth and limit assay-specific biases, different laboratories used diverse techniques to prepare libraries and sequence TCR repertoires. Per donor, leukapheresis produced somewhere between about 0.8 and 9 billion PBMCs. Beyond this particular receptor, the publication reports: Sampling was restricted to blood, and TCR repertoires in tissues likely differ from the TCR repertoires found in blood. Rarefaction of sorted-subset datasets indicated incomplete sequencing despite the large sequencing depth. Naive subsets generally had larger estimated clonotype richness than memory subsets did. Pairwise subsampling led to the expectation that sequencing depth would affect the degree of clonotype sharing among donors. The genetic and exposure-history diversity represented was limited by the small number of donors. Across a few donors, 4.5% to 6.5% of naive CD4, roughly 3.5% of naive CD8, under 2.5% of memory CD4, and approximately 0.4% of memory CD8 clonotypes were shared. Compared with non-shared clonotypes, the clonotypes found in all four sorted-subset donors had higher generation probabilities.

The donors were healthy, HIV-negative adults with no recently reported acute infections or vaccinations. Every donor was a Caucasian adult living in Nashville, Tennessee, USA. Magnetic negative selection was used to enrich CD4+ T cells, after which naive cells were positively selected on CD45RA and the negative fraction became the memory subset. Blood was obtained by leukapheresis, after which PBMCs were separated by Ficoll-Histopaque density gradient centrifugation and cryopreserved in liquid nitrogen vapor phase. Analytical flow cytometry was used to check the purity and quantity of every magnetically sorted T cell population. Genomic DNA was isolated from each sorted fraction and quantified by UV absorbance on a Nanodrop 2000c. Using the deep immunoSEQ assay, TCR CDR3 regions were amplified from genomic DNA by multiplex PCR. Extracted genomic DNA from each cell subset was spread evenly across all wells of several immunoSEQ 96-well plates, with each plate serving as a replicate. Each replicate PCR for sorted subsets received roughly 0.2 ug genomic DNA, equal to roughly 30,000 T cell genomes. Purified libraries were quantified with a Qubit 3.0 fluorometer, sized on a Bioanalyzer 2100, and re-quantified with the KAPA Library Quantification kit. Each immunoSEQ 96-well plate was sequenced on its own single-read 150-cycle Illumina NextSeq 550 flow cell. The authors processed their data as follows. Because the immunoSEQ output held only junctional sequences and lacked quality scores, the filtering could not match the filtering applied to full-length reads. To assign V/J genes and CDR3, sequences were annotated using PyIR, a Python wrapper for IgBLAST v1.9, with IMGT germline references. Reads with weak V/J assignments (E-value above 1e-6), missing CDR3, stop codons, out-of-frame junctions, or ambiguous translated residues were removed. A V3J clonotype was defined by an identical inferred V gene, J gene, and CDR3 amino acid sequence. The percentage overlap between two repertoires was calculated by dividing the number of shared unique clonotypes by the size of the smaller repertoire. Repertoire richness was assessed with RTK rarefaction, the Chao1 estimator, and Recon v2.1 estimates of unobserved clonotypes. For all TCRbeta clonotypes obtained by the gDNA method from several donors, generation probabilities were computed with OLGA. TCRdb re-hosts the immuneACCESS table, in-frame sequences only. Its copies lack some clones; in the studies checked, an unresolved V gene accounts for under half of them, and the cause for the rest is not known. V and J calls and clone size are as listed in that table; D and trimming were resolved from the DNA. Counted in this sample were approximately 2.4 million clones; 90% to 97% of them appeared once. 0.1% to 0.15% of the sample is held by the ten biggest clonotypes.

The V and J ends are trimmed by 1 base and 7 bases, leaving 10 bases between them. CDR3 length: 14 amino acids, cysteine to phenylalanine. The retained sequence is limited to the CDR3, 42 bases, with the frame set at the first base. The germline V gene sets CDR1 to SGHVS and CDR2 to FQNEAQ. The sequence joins TRBV7-8 to TRBJ1-4; TRBD1 is possibly the D segment (6 matching bases). Sequenced: naive CD4+ T cells sorted from blood. The cell subset or site tag for this specimen amounts to: CD45RA+ positively selected. The TCR originated in a man younger than 35 in good health. The bases read TGTGCCAGCAGCTTAGTCAGGGGTGGTGAAAAACTGTTTTTT. It is translated as CASSLVRGGEKLFF.